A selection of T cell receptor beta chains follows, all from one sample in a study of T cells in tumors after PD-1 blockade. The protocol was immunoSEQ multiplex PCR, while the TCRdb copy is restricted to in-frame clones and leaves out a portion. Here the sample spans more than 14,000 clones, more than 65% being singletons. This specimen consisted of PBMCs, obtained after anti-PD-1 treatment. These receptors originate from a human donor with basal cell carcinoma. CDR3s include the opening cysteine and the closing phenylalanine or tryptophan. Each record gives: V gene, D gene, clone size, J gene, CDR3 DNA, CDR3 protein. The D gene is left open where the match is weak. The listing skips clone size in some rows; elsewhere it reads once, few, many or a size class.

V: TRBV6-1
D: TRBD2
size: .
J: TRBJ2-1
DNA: TGTGCCAGCAGTGAAGGGGGGGGTGAGCAGTTCTTC
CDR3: CASSEGGGEQFF

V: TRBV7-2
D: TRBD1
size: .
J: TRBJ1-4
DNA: TGTGCCAGCAGCTTGGACAGGGGAGATGAAAAACTGTTTTTT
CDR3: CASSLDRGDEKLFF

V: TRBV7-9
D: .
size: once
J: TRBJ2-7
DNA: TGTGCCAGCAGCTTAACGGGGGCCCCCTACGAGCAGTACTTC
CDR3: CASSLTGAPYEQYF

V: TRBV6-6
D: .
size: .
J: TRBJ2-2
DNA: TGTGCCAGCAGTTACTCCCAGCAGGGTGGCACCGGGGAGCTGTTTTTT
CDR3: CASSYSQQGGTGELFF

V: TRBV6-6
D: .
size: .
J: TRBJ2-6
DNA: TGTGCCAGCAGTTACTCTGGGGGGGCCAACGTCCTGACTTTC
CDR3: CASSYSGGANVLTF

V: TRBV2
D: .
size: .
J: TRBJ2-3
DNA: TGTGCCAGCAGTGAACTCTTTGTAGATACGCAGTATTTT
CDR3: CASSELFVDTQYF

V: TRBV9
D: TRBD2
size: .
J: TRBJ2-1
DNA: TGTGCCAGCAGCTATACTAGCGGGAGTTATGATGAGCAGTTCTTC
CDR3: CASSYTSGSYDEQFF

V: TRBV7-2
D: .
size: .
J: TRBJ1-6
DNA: TGTGCCAGCAGACCGGGACAACAGAATTCACCCCTCCACTTT
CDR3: CASRPGQQNSPLHF

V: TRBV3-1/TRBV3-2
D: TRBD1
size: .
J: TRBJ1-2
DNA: TGTGCCAGCAGCCAACTACAGGGGGACTATGGCTACACCTTC
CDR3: CASSQLQGDYGYTF

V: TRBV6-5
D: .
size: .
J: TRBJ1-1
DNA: TGTGCCAGCAGTTACGTCGCGGGGGCTCGCACTGAAGCTTTCTTT
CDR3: CASSYVAGARTEAFF

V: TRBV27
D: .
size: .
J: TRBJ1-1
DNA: TGTGCCAGCAGGCAAACCCCGGTACAGGGTTCGGCTTTCTTT
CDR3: CASRQTPVQGSAFF

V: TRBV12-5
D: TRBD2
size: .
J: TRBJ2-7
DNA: TGTGCTAGTGGTTTGGTACTTGGGGCACTAGCGGTTTACGAGCAGTACTTC
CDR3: CASGLVLGALAVYEQYF

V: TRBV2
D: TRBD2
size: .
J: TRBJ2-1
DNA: TGTGCCCGCAGTGACGGGGGGGCGGGGGCGGGGAGCTCCTACAATGAGCAGTTCTTC
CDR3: CARSDGGAGAGSSYNEQFF

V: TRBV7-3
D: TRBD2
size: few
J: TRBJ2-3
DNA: TGTGCCAGCAGTCATCGACTAGCGGTTGATGGCACAGATACGCAGTATTTT
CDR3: CASSHRLAVDGTDTQYF

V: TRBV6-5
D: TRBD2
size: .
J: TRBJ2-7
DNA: TGTGCCAGCAGGGACACTAGCGGGAGCTACGAGCAGTACTTC
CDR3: CASRDTSGSYEQYF

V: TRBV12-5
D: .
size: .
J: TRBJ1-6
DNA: TGTGCTAGTGGTTTTGGGAGTTACAATTCACCCCTCCACTTT
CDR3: CASGFGSYNSPLHF

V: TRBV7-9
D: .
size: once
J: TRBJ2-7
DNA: TGTGCCAGCAGCTTAACGACAACAGGGACCGAGCAGTACTTC
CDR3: CASSLTTTGTEQYF

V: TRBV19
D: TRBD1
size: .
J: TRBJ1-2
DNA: TGTGCCAGTAGTATCCAGGGGGGTTTTGTATCTGGCTACACCTTC
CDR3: CASSIQGGFVSGYTF

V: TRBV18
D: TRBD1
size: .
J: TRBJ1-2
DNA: TGTGCCAGCTCACCTATCGGGACAGGAGGAGGAGATGGCTACACCTTC
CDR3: CASSPIGTGGGDGYTF

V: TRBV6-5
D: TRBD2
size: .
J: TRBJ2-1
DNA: TGTGCCAGCAACAGGGCTAGCGGGTCCTACAATGAGCAGTTCTTC
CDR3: CASNRASGSYNEQFF

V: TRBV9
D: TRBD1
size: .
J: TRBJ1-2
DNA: TGTGCCAGCAGCGGTGGGGGACAGGGTGCAGCCTCCTATGGCTACACCTTC
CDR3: CASSGGGQGAASYGYTF

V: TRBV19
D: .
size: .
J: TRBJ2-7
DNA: TGTGCCAGTAGTATATCTTCCCCGTCTCTCTACGAGCAGTACTTC
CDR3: CASSISSPSLYEQYF

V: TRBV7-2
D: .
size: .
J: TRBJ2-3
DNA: TGTGCCAGCAGCTTGACCTACCACACAGATACGCAGTATTTT
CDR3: CASSLTYHTDTQYF

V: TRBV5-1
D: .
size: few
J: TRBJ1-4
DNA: TGCGCCAGCAGCTTAGGGGCAAGAGAAAAACTGTTTTTT
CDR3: CASSLGAREKLFF

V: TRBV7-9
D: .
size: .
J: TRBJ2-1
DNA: TGTGCCAGCAGCTTATTGCTAGCGTACAATGAGCAGTTCTTC
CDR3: CASSLLLAYNEQFF

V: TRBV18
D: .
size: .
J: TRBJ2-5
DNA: TGTGCCAGCTCGGCCTTCAGGGGCCCCCAAGAGACCCAGTACTTC
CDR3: CASSAFRGPQETQYF

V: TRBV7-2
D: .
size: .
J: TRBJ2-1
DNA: TGTGCCAGCAGCTCTGGGACGTCGGGACGGGGGTGGCGCAATGAGCAGTTCTTC
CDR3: CASSSGTSGRGWRNEQFF

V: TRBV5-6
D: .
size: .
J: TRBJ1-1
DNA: TGTGCCAGCAGCTTGGCAACGGGGGAAGCTTTCTTT
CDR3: CASSLATGEAFF

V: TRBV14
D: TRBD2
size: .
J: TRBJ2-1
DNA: TGTGCCAGCAGCCAACCGTTGGGATTAGCGGGGGGGCGTAATGAGCAGTTCTTC
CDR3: CASSQPLGLAGGRNEQFF

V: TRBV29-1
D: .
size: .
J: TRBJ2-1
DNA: TGCAGCGTTGGGGGTGGTGGGGGCAGAAGCAGCGCGAGATACAATGAGCAGTTCTTC
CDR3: CSVGGGGGRSSARYNEQFF

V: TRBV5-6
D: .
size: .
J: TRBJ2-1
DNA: TGTGCCAGCAGCTTGGGACTTCCTAATGAGCAGTTCTTC
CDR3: CASSLGLPNEQFF

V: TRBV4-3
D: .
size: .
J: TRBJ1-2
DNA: TGCGCCAGCAGCCCGATGGGGGGGGACTATGGCTACACCTTC
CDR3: CASSPMGGDYGYTF

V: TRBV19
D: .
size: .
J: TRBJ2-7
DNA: TGTGCCAGTAGTATAGATTTACGGCGAGACAGCCCCTACGAGCAGTACTTC
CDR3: CASSIDLRRDSPYEQYF

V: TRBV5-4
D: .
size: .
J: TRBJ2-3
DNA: TGTGCCAGCAGCTCGGAGGGGGGTGGCACGCAGTATTTT
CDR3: CASSSEGGGTQYF

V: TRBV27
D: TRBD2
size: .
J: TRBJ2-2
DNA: TGTGCCAGCAGCATTCTAGCGGGGGCTTCGAACACCGGGGAGCTGTTTTTT
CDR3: CASSILAGASNTGELFF

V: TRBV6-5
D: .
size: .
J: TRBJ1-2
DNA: TGTGCCAGCAGTTACCGACGCGGTGGCGGCTACACCTTC
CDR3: CASSYRRGGGYTF

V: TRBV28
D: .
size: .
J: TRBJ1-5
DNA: TGTGCCAGCAGTCCGCCCCATGCCGGGGACGTCCATAGCAATCAGCCCCAGCATTTT
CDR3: CASSPPHAGDVHSNQPQHF

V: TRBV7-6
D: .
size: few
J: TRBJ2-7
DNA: TGTGCCAGCAGCATAGGACAGTCCTACGAGCAGTACTTC
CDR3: CASSIGQSYEQYF

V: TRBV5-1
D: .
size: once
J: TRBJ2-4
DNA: TGCGCCAGCAGCTTGGGCGGGGTGGAGAACATTCAGTACTTC
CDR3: CASSLGGVENIQYF

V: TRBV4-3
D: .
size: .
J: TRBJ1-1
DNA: TGCGCCAGCAGCCAAGGAGGCTCTGAGGAGACTGAAGCTTTCTTT
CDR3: CASSQGGSEETEAFF

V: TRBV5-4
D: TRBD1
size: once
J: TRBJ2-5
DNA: TGTGCCAGCAGCTTGGGACAGGGCTATTTACAAGAGACCCAGTACTTC
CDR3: CASSLGQGYLQETQYF

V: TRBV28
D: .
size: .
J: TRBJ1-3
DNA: TGTGCCAGCAGTTTTAACTCAGGTACCGGAAACACCATATATTTT
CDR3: CASSFNSGTGNTIYF

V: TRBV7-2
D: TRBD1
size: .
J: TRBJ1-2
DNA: TGTGCCAGCAGCGCGGACAGGGGTCCCTATGGCTACACCTTC
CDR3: CASSADRGPYGYTF

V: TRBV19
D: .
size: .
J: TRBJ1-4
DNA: TGTGCCAGCCAACGGGGCTCGGCTAATGAAAAACTGTTTTTT
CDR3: CASQRGSANEKLFF

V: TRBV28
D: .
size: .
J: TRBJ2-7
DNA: TGTGCCAGCACCCCATCCGGGCAGGGGGGCCACGAGCAGTACTTC
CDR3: CASTPSGQGGHEQYF

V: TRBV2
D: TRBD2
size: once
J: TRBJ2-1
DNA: TGTCCCAGCAGTGAAGGGTGGGCGGGGGAGGGGAGCTCCTACAATGAGCAGTTCTTC
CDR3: CPSSEGWAGEGSSYNEQFF

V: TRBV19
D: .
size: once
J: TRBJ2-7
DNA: TGTGCCAGTAGCCTGGCGGGGCGCGAGCAGTACTTC
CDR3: CASSLAGREQYF

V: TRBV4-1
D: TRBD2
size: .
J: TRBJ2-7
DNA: TGCGCCAGCAGCCAGGGGACTAGGATCTACGAGCAGTACTTC
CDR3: CASSQGTRIYEQYF

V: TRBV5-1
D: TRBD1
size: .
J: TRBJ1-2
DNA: TGCGCCAGCAGCTTGGCCGGGCAGGGGGCCTTCAGTCGCTATGGCTACACCTTC
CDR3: CASSLAGQGAFSRYGYTF

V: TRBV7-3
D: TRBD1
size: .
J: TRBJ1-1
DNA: TGTGCCAGCAGCTTAAGTGGTATTGGGACAGCCTCGAACACTGAAGCTTTCTTT
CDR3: CASSLSGIGTASNTEAFF

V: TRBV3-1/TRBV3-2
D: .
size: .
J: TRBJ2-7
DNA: TGTGCCAGCAGCCGGGGCCCCCTCTACGAGCAGTACTTC
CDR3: CASSRGPLYEQYF